Listed below are T cell receptor beta chains from one sample, sequenced in a study of blood T cell repertoires in COVID-19. Method: immunoSEQ multiplex PCR; TCRdb's copy keeps in-frame clones and lacks some. The table shows 200,000 or so clones, with 89% occurring only once. The sequenced material came from PBMCs or T cells enriched from blood (not recorded which). The source is a middle-aged woman with acute COVID-19. Both conserved end residues are part of each CDR3. A D gene is named only where the DNA matches it firmly. Expanded clones are given a class, and other clones once, few, many or no size at all.

>TRBJ2-2|TRBD1|TRBV19|.
CASSRTQGVGTGELFF
TGTGCCAGTAGTCGAACGCAGGGGGTGGGCACCGGGGAGCTGTTTTTT
>TRBJ2-1|.|TRBV7-9|few
CASSASGTPYNEQFF
TGTGCCAGCAGCGCATCCGGGACTCCTTACAATGAGCAGTTCTTC
>TRBJ2-6|TRBD1|TRBV14|.
CASSPTGQGLSGANVLTF
TGTGCCAGCAGCCCCACGGGACAGGGACTCTCTGGGGCCAACGTCCTGACTTTC
>TRBJ1-1|.|TRBV7-2|.
CASSSIFGQTGAAEAFF
TGTGCCAGCAGCTCGATATTCGGACAGACTGGGGCGGCTGAAGCTTTCTTT
>TRBJ2-1|.|TRBV11-3|.
CASSLSGFRSEQFF
TGTGCCAGCAGCCTTTCAGGGTTCCGTAGTGAGCAGTTCTTC
>TRBJ2-2|.|TRBV18|.
CASSPRGTTGTGELFF
TGTGCCAGCTCACCAAGGGGGACAACGGGGACCGGGGAGCTGTTTTTT
>TRBJ1-2|.|TRBV6-1|.
CASSEAGLRRDGYTF
TGTGCCAGCAGTGAAGCCGGACTGAGACGAGATGGCTACACCTTC
>TRBJ1-3|.|TRBV18|.
CASSPLDSLSGNTIYF
TGTGCCAGCTCACCCCTAGACAGCCTCTCTGGAAACACCATATATTTT
>TRBJ2-1|TRBD2|TRBV6-2/TRBV6-3|.
CASSLLPGLARNEQFF
TGTGCCAGCAGTCTCCTCCCGGGACTAGCGAGGAATGAGCAGTTCTTC
>TRBJ2-6|TRBD1|TRBV5-8|.
CASSLWQGVSGANVLTF
TGTGCCAGCAGCTTGTGGCAGGGGGTATCGGGGGCCAACGTCCTGACTTTC
>TRBJ2-3|.|TRBV2|.
CASRPGRGTTDTQYF
TGTGCCAGCAGACCGGGGAGGGGGACCACAGATACGCAGTATTTT
>TRBJ2-1|TRBD2|TRBV29-1|.
CSVQSGRAFYEQFF
TGCAGCGTTCAGAGCGGGAGGGCCTTTTATGAGCAGTTCTTC
>TRBJ2-5|.|TRBV6-5|.
CASSYRGSQVETQYF
TGTGCCAGCAGTTACCGGGGGAGCCAGGTAGAGACCCAGTACTTC
>TRBJ2-1|.|TRBV14|.
CASSQDPGAQFF
TGTGCCAGCAGCCAAGATCCCGGAGCTCAGTTCTTC
>TRBJ1-1|TRBD1|TRBV29-1|.
CSVDLWSQGATNTEAFF
TGCAGCGTTGATTTATGGAGTCAGGGGGCAACGAACACTGAAGCTTTCTTT
>TRBJ2-1|TRBD2|TRBV28|.
CASSSPLAGEGNEQFF
TGTGCCAGCAGTTCGCCACTAGCGGGAGAGGGCAATGAGCAGTTCTTC
>TRBJ1-1|.|TRBV5-4|.
CASSLGSSLEAFF
TGTGCCAGCAGCTTGGGGAGCAGTCTTGAAGCTTTCTTT
>TRBJ2-1|TRBD1|TRBV11-2|.
CASSQDRYNEQFF
TGTGCCAGCAGCCAGGACAGGTACAATGAGCAGTTCTTC
>TRBJ1-5|.|TRBV28|.
CASSPPGNNQPQHF
TGTGCCAGCAGTCCCCCGGGGAACAATCAGCCCCAGCATTTT
>TRBJ2-5|TRBD2|TRBV3-1/TRBV3-2|.
CASSHRLAGGQETQYF
TGTGCCAGCAGCCACCGACTAGCGGGAGGGCAAGAGACCCAGTACTTC
>TRBJ2-1|.|TRBV11-3|.
CASSPGGSNHYNEQFF
TGTGCCAGCAGCCCGGGCGGGTCGAACCACTACAATGAGCAGTTCTTC
>TRBJ2-3|.|TRBV4-1|.
CASNQGQASTDTQYF
TGCGCCAGCAACCAGGGACAAGCTAGCACAGATACGCAGTATTTT
>TRBJ1-2|.|TRBV21-1|.
CASSKDVRRGQGANGYTF
TGTGCCAGCAGCAAAGATGTTCGTAGGGGACAGGGGGCGAATGGCTACACCTTC
>TRBJ2-2|TRBD1|TRBV18|.
CASSAGGRSTGELFF
TGTGCCAGCTCAGCAGGGGGCAGGAGCACCGGGGAGCTGTTTTTT
>TRBJ2-7|.|TRBV7-6|.
CASSFGQGLSYEQYF
TGTGCCAGCAGCTTTGGGCAGGGCCTCTCCTACGAGCAGTACTTC
>TRBJ1-1|.|TRBV7-2|.
CASSRRGNTEAFF
TGTGCCAGCAGCCGGCGGGGGAACACTGAAGCTTTCTTT
>TRBJ2-1|TRBD1|TRBV9|.
CASSDGQVPNEQFF
TGTGCCAGCAGCGACGGACAGGTACCCAATGAGCAGTTCTTC
>TRBJ2-7|TRBD1|TRBV19|.
CASSAGTGGYEQYF
TGTGCCAGTAGCGCCGGGACAGGGGGCTACGAGCAGTACTTC
>TRBJ2-7|TRBD2|TRBV3-1/TRBV3-2|.
CASSQLMTSGASYEQYF
TGTGCCAGCAGCCAACTAATGACTAGCGGGGCCTCCTACGAGCAGTACTTC
>TRBJ2-7|TRBD1|TRBV5-5|.
CASSSRTGSYEQYF
TGTGCCAGCAGCTCACGGACAGGCTCCTACGAGCAGTACTTC
>TRBJ2-5|TRBD2|TRBV5-8|.
CASSHLAGGFGETQYF
TGTGCCAGCAGCCACCTAGCGGGGGGGTTCGGAGAGACCCAGTACTTC
>TRBJ1-5|TRBD1|TRBV12-3/TRBV12-4|.
CASRFDRDQPQHF
TGTGCCAGCAGATTCGACAGGGATCAGCCCCAGCATTTT
>TRBJ2-7|TRBD2|TRBV4-2|.
CASSQQRGARDEQYF
TGTGCCAGCAGCCAACAGCGGGGGGCCAGGGACGAGCAGTACTTC
>TRBJ2-7|.|TRBV6-4|.
CASSDSSEGSYEQYF
TGTGCCAGCAGTGACTCTAGCGAGGGCTCCTACGAGCAGTACTTC
>TRBJ2-7|TRBD2|TRBV7-2|.
CASSLAPGGPVLYEQYF
TGTGCCAGCAGCTTAGCGCCGGGAGGGCCGGTCCTCTACGAGCAGTACTTC
>TRBJ2-7|.|TRBV27|.
CASAGTSPGEQYF
TGTGCCAGCGCCGGGACTTCACCTGGCGAGCAGTACTTC
>TRBJ2-1|TRBD2|TRBV3-1/TRBV3-2|few
CASSPPGLAYEQFF
TGTGCCAGCAGCCCGCCGGGACTAGCCTATGAGCAGTTCTTC
>TRBJ2-3|TRBD2|TRBV18|.
CASSQGLAGTTDTQYF
TGTGCCAGCTCTCAGGGACTAGCGGGGACCACAGATACGCAGTATTTT
>TRBJ1-6|TRBD1|TRBV19|many
CASSNKAGTVGGSSPLHF
TGTGCCAGTAGTAACAAAGCCGGGACAGTCGGGGGTTCCTCACCCCTCCACTTT
>TRBJ1-2|.|TRBV11-3|once
CASSRRGSNYGYTF
TGTGCCAGCAGCAGGCGGGGTTCTAACTATGGCTACACCTTC
>TRBJ1-5|TRBD1|TRBV28|.
CASTEGGFGNQPQHF
TGTGCCAGCACTGAAGGGGGCTTCGGCAATCAGCCCCAGCATTTT
>TRBJ2-3|TRBD2|TRBV6-1|.
CASSEEPEVAGATDTQYF
TGTGCCAGCAGTGAAGAGCCCGAGGTAGCGGGGGCCACAGATACGCAGTATTTT
>TRBJ1-5|.|TRBV3-1/TRBV3-2|.
CASSHTRASGNQPQHF
TGTGCCAGCAGCCATACCCGGGCGTCAGGGAATCAGCCCCAGCATTTT
>TRBJ2-1|.|TRBV19|.
CASTPSIPGDVDNEQFF
TGTGCCAGTACCCCCTCAATTCCGGGGGACGTGGACAATGAGCAGTTCTTC
>TRBJ2-6|.|TRBV12-5|.
CASGLTGLYRSSGANVLTF
TGTGCTAGTGGTTTGACGGGACTTTATAGGTCCTCTGGGGCCAACGTCCTGACTTTC
>TRBJ1-4|.|TRBV28|.
CASSLGPTLTMFF
TGTGCCAGCAGTTTAGGGCCGACCTTGACGATGTTTTTT
>TRBJ2-7|TRBD2|TRBV5-4|.
CASSSYLAGGGHEQYF
TGTGCCAGCAGCTCATACCTAGCGGGGGGTGGCCACGAGCAGTACTTC
>TRBJ2-2|.|TRBV30|.
CAWSVEVRDTGELFF
TGTGCCTGGAGTGTAGAAGTGCGGGACACCGGGGAGCTGTTTTTT
>TRBJ2-4|TRBD2|TRBV2|.
CASSEGSGAAKNIQYF
TGTGCCAGCAGTGAGGGTAGCGGGGCCGCCAAAAACATTCAGTACTTC
>TRBJ2-3|.|TRBV6-1|.
CASSEEALSQTSTDTQYF
TGTGCCAGCAGTGAAGAAGCACTTTCCCAAACTAGCACAGATACGCAGTATTTT
>TRBJ2-1|TRBD2|TRBV11-2|.
CASSYGRGGYNEQFF
TGTGCCAGCAGCTACGGGAGGGGGGGGTACAATGAGCAGTTCTTC
>TRBJ2-1|TRBD2|TRBV5-1|.
CASSLVLRETGYEQFF
TGCGCCAGCAGCTTGGTTCTGCGGGAGACTGGCTATGAGCAGTTCTTC
>TRBJ1-1|.|TRBV6-5|.
CASSPGRAVYTEAFF
TGTGCCAGCAGCCCCGGCAGGGCGGTTTACACTGAAGCTTTCTTT
>TRBJ1-2|TRBD1|TRBV18|.
CASSPSTTGLGYTF
TGTGCCAGCTCACCTTCCACGACAGGGCTGGGCTACACCTTC
>TRBJ2-2|TRBD2|TRBV3-1/TRBV3-2|.
CASSPGAGAGELFF
TGTGCCAGCAGCCCTGGAGCGGGAGCCGGGGAGCTGTTTTTT